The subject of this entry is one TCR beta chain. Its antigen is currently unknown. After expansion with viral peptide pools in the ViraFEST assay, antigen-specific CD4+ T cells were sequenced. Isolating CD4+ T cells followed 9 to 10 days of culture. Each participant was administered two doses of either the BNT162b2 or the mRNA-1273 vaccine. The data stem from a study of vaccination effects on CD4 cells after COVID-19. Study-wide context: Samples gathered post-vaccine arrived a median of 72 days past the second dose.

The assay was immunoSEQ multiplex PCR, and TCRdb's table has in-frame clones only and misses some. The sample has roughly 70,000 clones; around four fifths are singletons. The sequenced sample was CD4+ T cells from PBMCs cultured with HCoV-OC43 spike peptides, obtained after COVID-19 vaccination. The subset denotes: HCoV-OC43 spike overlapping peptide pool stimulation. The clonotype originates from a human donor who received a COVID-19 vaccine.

The CDR3 DNA is TGTGCCAGCTCACGAGCAACTAATGAAAAACTGTTTTTT. This gives the protein CASSRATNEKLFF. The chain uses TRBV18 and TRBJ1-4; D call uncertain. This CDR3 region has 13 residues. Germline CDR1 is KGHSH and CDR2 is LQKENI. V was pared by 4 bases and J by 0 bases, with 3 bases between.